These 23 T cell receptor beta chains came from one sample sequenced in a study of shared clonotypes between healthy human individuals. The protocol was immunoSEQ multiplex PCR, while the TCRdb copy is restricted to in-frame clones and leaves out a portion. The repertoire has 950,000 to 1,100,000 clones, around three quarters of them found once; the top ten carry roughly 0.62%. Material: memory CD4+ T cells from PBMCs. Noted subset: CD45RA-negative fraction. These receptors all come from a man between 18 and 29 years old in good health. Some clones in this sample may be carry-over from other donors' samples.

The rearrangement uses TRBV5-6 and TRBJ2-7; D may be TRBD2 (7 bases). V dropped 7 bases and J dropped 4 bases, with 18 bases sitting between them. The CDR3 sequence is 14 residues long. CDR1 and CDR2 from the germline V gene are SGHDT and YYEEEE. The CDR3 sequence is CASERRGGGYEQYF. The CDR3 DNA reads TGTGCCAGCGAGCGCCGGGGAGGGGGGTACGAGCAGTACTTC.

This rearrangement joins TRBV5-6 to TRBJ1-2; D is undetermined. V was clipped by 1 base and J by 1 base, with 11 bases between them. CDR3 length equals 15 residues. Looked up from germline, CDR1 is SGHDT and CDR2 is YYEEEE. CDR3 in amino acids: CASSLFLGSNYGYTF. The CDR3 DNA is TGTGCCAGCAGCTTGTTTTTAGGGAGTAACTATGGCTACACCTTC.

The V and J genes are TRBV11-2 and TRBJ2-1; D possibly matches TRBD1 or TRBD2 (5 bases each). The ends were cut back, 4 bases at V and 0 bases at J, with 13 bases in the middle. The CDR3 has 16 residues. Per the germline V gene, CDR1 is SGHAT and CDR2 is FQNNGV. The CDR3 is CASSYVRDPSYNEQFF. The CDR3 nucleotides read TGTGCCAGCAGCTACGTCCGGGACCCCTCCTACAATGAGCAGTTCTTC.

V and J are TRBV29-1 and TRBJ1-3, with TRBD1 as a possible D gene (5 bases). The V end lost 2 bases, the J end lost 5 bases, and 13 bases lay between the germline ends. CDR1 and CDR2 from the germline V gene are SQVTM and ANQGSEA. The CDR3 runs 14 residues. CDR3 sequence: CSVELAQGRNTIYF. The CDR3 DNA is TGCAGCGTTGAATTGGCTCAGGGAAGAAACACCATATATTTT.

This chain joins TRBV4-3 and TRBJ1-3; no firm D call. V lost 1 base, J lost 0 bases, and 7 bases lay in between. Germline loops: CDR1 LGHNA, CDR2 YSLEER. The CDR3 is 15 amino acids. The CDR3 DNA reads TGCGCCAGCAGCCAAGGGGCTAGCTCTGGAAACACCATATATTTT. Protein sequence: CASSQGASSGNTIYF.

The chain carries TRBV27 and TRBJ1-3; D might be TRBD1 (5 bases). The CDR3 has 15 residues. The germline V gene has CDR1 MNHEY and CDR2 SMNVEV (reference sequence). V shed 5 bases and J shed 0 bases, with 11 bases lying between them. CDR3 coding DNA: TGTGCCAGCAGTCGTGGAGGGGTCTCTGGAAACACCATATATTTT. This translates into CASSRGGVSGNTIYF.

V gene TRBV19 combines with J gene TRBJ1-1, with D hard to call. The CDR3 is 14 residues long. The germline V gene encodes CDR1 LNHDA and CDR2 SQIVND (reference sequence). Trimming pared 8 bases from V and 0 bases from J, leaving 13 bases between. The CDR3 DNA reads as TGTGCCAGTCGACGGTTATCCATGAACACTGAAGCTTTCTTT. It specifies CASRRLSMNTEAFF.

V is TRBV11-2 and J is TRBJ2-2; 7 nucleotides line up with TRBD2. The CDR3 extends over 15 amino acids. From germline, CDR1 is SGHAT and CDR2 FQNNGV. The V gene end was trimmed by 10 bases and the J gene end by 1 base; junction bases not matched to a gene: 9. CDR3 sequence reads: CATVPGGRNTGELFF. The CDR3 DNA sequence: TGTGCCACTGTGCCCGGCGGGAGGAACACCGGGGAGCTGTTTTTT.

The chain has TRBV15 and TRBJ2-6, with D perhaps matching TRBD1 (5 bases). V shed 2 bases and J shed 4 bases, with 12 bases lying between them. CDR1 LNHNV and CDR2 YYDKDF come from the germline V gene (reference sequence). The CDR3 is 16 amino acids. The CDR3 loop is CATSRPSGSGANVLTF. CDR3 DNA: TGTGCCACCAGCAGACCTTCAGGGTCCGGGGCCAACGTCCTGACTTTC.

The chain links TRBV10-3 to TRBJ2-2; a possible D gene is TRBD1 (6 bases). The CDR3 runs 14 residues. V lost 5 bases, J lost 8 bases, and 15 bases lay in between. CDR1 and CDR2 from the germline V gene are ENHRY and SYGVKD. For the CDR3, the DNA is TGTGCCATCAGTCCAGGGGAAGGGACAGGGGAGCTGTTTTTT. It translates to CAISPGEGTGELFF.

The chain employs TRBV7-3 and TRBJ2-1; D remains unclear. Deletions cut 4 bases from V and 10 bases from J, with 11 bases between. CDR3 length: 12 amino acids. From germline, CDR1 is SGHTA and CDR2 FQGTGA. CDR3 amino acids: CASSSSGGEQFF. The CDR3 nucleotides are TGTGCCAGCAGCTCGTCTGGTGGCGAGCAGTTCTTC.

This clone was observed a few times. This chain links TRBV2 with TRBJ1-5; no definite D call. The CDR3 is 13 residues long. V was clipped by 3 bases and J by 0 bases, with 3 bases between them. Germline CDR1 reads SNHLY; CDR2 reads FYNNEI. CDR3 protein: CASSDDSNQPQHF. The CDR3 nucleotides read TGTGCCAGCAGTGACGATAGCAATCAGCCCCAGCATTTT.

The V and J genes are TRBV5-1 and TRBJ2-5, with TRBD2 matching 9 bases. This CDR3 has 14 residues. V lost 3 bases and J lost 5; bases outside the gene matches: 5. In germline, CDR1 is SGHRS, CDR2 YFSETQ. The CDR3 region is CASSSGTSLETQYF. The CDR3 DNA reads as TGCGCCAGCAGCTCCGGGACTAGCTTGGAGACCCAGTACTTC.

V and J are TRBV7-7 and TRBJ2-7, with 8 nucleotides matching TRBD1. V gave up 5 bases and J gave up 5 bases; unmatched junction bases: 8. The germline gives CDR1 SSHAT, CDR2 FNYEAQ (reference sequence). The CDR3 runs to 14 residues. CDR3 protein: CASSLRTGSNEQYF. CDR3 DNA: TGTGCCAGCAGCCTCCGGACAGGGAGCAACGAGCAGTACTTC.

The chain combines TRBV7-3 with TRBJ2-1, with a tentative D call TRBD1 (6 bases). Germline lookup yields CDR1 SGHTA and CDR2 FQGTGA. The CDR3 totals 15 residues. V was shortened by 1 base and J by 8 bases, with 15 bases between the two germline ends. CDR3 nucleotide sequence: TGTGCCAGCAGCTTAAGAGGATCAGGGGCCGATGAGCAGTTCTTC. Translation gives CASSLRGSGADEQFF.

The chain has TRBV28 and TRBJ2-1; 9 nucleotides agree with TRBD2. The CDR3 runs to 15 residues. Trimming cost V 7 bases and J 5 bases; bases outside gene matches: 9. The germline V gene encodes CDR1 MDHEN and CDR2 SYDVKM. In nucleotides, the CDR3 is TGTGCCAGCATTCGCTTAGCGGGAGCCCACAATGAGCAGTTCTTC. Protein product: CASIRLAGAHNEQFF.

This clone has a count of ten or more. V is TRBV6-1 and J is TRBJ2-6; D gene uncertain. This CDR3 is built from 13 residues. V dropped 4 bases and J dropped 4 bases, with 5 bases sitting between them. CDR1 is MNHNS, CDR2 SASEGT, per germline. The CDR3 nucleotides read TGTGCCAGCAGTGTTCGAGGGGCCAACGTCCTGACTTTC. This translates into CASSVRGANVLTF.

This rearrangement joins TRBV30 to TRBJ2-2; D gene unclear. The CDR3 is 12 residues long. Germline values: CDR1 GTSNPN, CDR2 SVGIG (reference sequence). The germline V and J ends were trimmed by 3 bases and 5 bases, with 7 bases remaining between them. The CDR3 loop reads CAWRDGTGELFF. CDR3 nucleotide sequence: TGTGCCTGGAGGGACGGAACCGGGGAGCTGTTTTTT.

The chain employs TRBV29-1 and TRBJ2-3; D is possibly TRBD2 (5 bases). CDR1 is SQVTM and CDR2 is ANQGSEA in the germline V gene. With 4 bases removed from V and 1 base from J, the gap between germline ends came to 15 bases. The CDR3 extends over 15 amino acids. The CDR3 sequence: CSVGRMLRGTDTQYF. CDR3 nucleotide sequence: TGCAGCGTTGGGAGGATGTTGCGGGGCACAGATACGCAGTATTTT.

The V call is TRBV5-6, the J call TRBJ1-1, with TRBD1 identical over 7 bases. This CDR3 contains 17 residues. Germline-derived CDR1 and CDR2 are SGHDT and YYEEEE. The V and J ends lost 2 bases and 4 bases, in that order; junction bases with no gene match: 14. The CDR3 nucleotides read TGTGCCAGCAGCTTATACCGGGCGCAGGGGGGACGCACTGAAGCTTTCTTT. Protein sequence: CASSLYRAQGGRTEAFF.

The rearrangement uses TRBV2 and TRBJ1-4; D is uncertain. Trimming pared 7 bases from V and 4 bases from J, leaving 13 bases between. Per germline, CDR1 SNHLY and CDR2 FYNNEI. The length of the CDR3 is 14 residues. The DNA of the CDR3 is TGTGCCAGCAAAGTAGAGCTACTTAATGAAAAACTGTTTTTT. It codes for CASKVELLNEKLFF. Together with reference TRBV2 and TRBJ1-4, the CDR3 gives the full variable domain: EPEVTQTPSHQVTQMGQEVILRCVPISNHLYFYWYRQILGQKVEFLVSFYNNEISEKSEIFDDQFSVERPDGSNFTLKIRSTKLEDSAMYFCASKVELLNEKLFFGSGTQLSVL.

The V gene is TRBV18, the J gene TRBJ2-2, with 13 bases lining up with TRBD2. CDR3 length: 19 amino acids. Losses at the gene ends were 3 bases for V and 4 bases for J; bases not matched to a gene: 11. CDR1 is KGHSH, CDR2 LQKENI, per germline. This CDR3 is CASSPSSLGLAGLTGELFF. Here the CDR3 DNA reads TGTGCCAGCTCACCCTCGTCCTTGGGACTAGCGGGACTCACCGGGGAGCTGTTTTTT.

This clone was picked up a small number of times. The chain uses TRBV6-5 and TRBJ2-7; 7 nucleotides align to TRBD2. This CDR3 is 15 amino acids long. V was pared by 5 bases and J by 2 bases, with 9 bases of the junction left unmatched. Germline V gene data show CDR1 as MNHEY and CDR2 as SVGAGI. The CDR3 loop is CASSLGRAFAYEQYF. The DNA for the CDR3 is TGTGCCAGCAGTCTAGGGAGGGCATTTGCCTACGAGCAGTACTTC.